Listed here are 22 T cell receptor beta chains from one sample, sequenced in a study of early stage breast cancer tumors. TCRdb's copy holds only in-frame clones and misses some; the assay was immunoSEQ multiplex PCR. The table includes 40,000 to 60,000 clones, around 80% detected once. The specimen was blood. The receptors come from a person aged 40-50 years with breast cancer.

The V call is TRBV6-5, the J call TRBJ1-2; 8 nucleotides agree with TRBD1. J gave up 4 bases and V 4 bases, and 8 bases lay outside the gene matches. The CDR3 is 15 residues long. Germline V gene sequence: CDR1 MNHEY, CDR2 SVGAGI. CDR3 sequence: CASSLSGTGTYGYTF. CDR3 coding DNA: TGTGCCAGCAGTTTGTCCGGGACAGGCACCTATGGCTACACCTTC.

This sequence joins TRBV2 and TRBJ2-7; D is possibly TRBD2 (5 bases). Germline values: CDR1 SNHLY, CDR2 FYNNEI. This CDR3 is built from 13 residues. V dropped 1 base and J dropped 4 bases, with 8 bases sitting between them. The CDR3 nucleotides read TGTGCCAGCAGTGAAGAGCGGACGTACGAGCAGTACTTC. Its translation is CASSEERTYEQYF. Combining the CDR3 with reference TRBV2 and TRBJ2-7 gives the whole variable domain EPEVTQTPSHQVTQMGQEVILRCVPISNHLYFYWYRQILGQKVEFLVSFYNNEISEKSEIFDDQFSVERPDGSNFTLKIRSTKLEDSAMYFCASSEERTYEQYFGPGTRLTVT.

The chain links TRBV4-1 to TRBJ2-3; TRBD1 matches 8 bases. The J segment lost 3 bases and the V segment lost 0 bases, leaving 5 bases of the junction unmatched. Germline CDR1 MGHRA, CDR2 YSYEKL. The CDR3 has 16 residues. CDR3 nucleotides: TGCGCCAGCAGCCAAGAGGAAACAGGGGGAACAGATACGCAGTATTTT. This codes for CASSQEETGGTDTQYF.

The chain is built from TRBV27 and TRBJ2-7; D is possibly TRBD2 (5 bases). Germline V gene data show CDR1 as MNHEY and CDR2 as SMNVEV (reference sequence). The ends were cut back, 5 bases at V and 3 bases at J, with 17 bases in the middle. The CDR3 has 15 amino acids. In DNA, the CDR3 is TGTGCCAGCAGTCAAACTAGTAGTCGGGTCTACGAGCAGTACTTC. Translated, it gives CASSQTSSRVYEQYF.

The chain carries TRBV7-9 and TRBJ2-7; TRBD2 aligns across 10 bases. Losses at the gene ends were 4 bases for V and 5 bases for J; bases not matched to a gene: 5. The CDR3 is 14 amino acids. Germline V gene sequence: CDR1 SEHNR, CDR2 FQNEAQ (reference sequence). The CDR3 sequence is CASSSQAGGDEQYF. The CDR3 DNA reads TGTGCCAGCAGCTCCCAAGCGGGGGGGGACGAGCAGTACTTC.

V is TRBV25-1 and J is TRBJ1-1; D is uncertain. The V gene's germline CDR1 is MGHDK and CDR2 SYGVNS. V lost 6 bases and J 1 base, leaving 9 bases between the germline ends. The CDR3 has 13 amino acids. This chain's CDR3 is CASSDEGNTEAFF. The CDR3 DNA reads TGTGCCAGCAGCGACGAAGGGAACACTGAAGCTTTCTTT.

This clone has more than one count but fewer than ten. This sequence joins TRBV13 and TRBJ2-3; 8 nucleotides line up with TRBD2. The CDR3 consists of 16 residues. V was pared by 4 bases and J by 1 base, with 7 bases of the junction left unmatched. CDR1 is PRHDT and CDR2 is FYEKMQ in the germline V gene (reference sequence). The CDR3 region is CASSSTSGSGTDTQYF. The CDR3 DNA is TGTGCCAGCAGCTCCACAAGCGGGAGCGGCACAGATACGCAGTATTTT.

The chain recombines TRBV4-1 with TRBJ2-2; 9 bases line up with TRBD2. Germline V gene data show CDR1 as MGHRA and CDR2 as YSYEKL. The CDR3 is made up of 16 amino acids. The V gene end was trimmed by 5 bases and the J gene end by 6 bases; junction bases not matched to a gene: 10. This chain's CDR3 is CASSYLAGATSGELFF. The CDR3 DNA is TGCGCCAGCAGCTATTTAGCGGGAGCTACTTCCGGGGAGCTGTTTTTT.

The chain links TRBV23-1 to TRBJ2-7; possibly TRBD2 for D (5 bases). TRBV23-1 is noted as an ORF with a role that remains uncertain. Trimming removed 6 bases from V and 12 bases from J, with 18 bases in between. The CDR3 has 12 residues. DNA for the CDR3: TGCGCCAGCAGCCATGTTGGGGAGTTTCGGTACTTC. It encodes CASSHVGEFRYF.

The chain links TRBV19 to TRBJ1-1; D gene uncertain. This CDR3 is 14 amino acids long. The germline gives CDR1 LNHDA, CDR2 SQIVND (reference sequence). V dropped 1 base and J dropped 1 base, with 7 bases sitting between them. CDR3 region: CASSIGTPNTEAFF. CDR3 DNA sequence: TGTGCCAGTAGTATAGGGACGCCGAACACTGAAGCTTTCTTT.

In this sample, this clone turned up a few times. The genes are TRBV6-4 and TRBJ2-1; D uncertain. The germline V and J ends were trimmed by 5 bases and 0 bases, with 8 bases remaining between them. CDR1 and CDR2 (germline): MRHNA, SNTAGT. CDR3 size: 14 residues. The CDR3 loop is CASSPDDSYNEQFF. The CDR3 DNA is TGTGCCAGCAGTCCGGACGACTCCTACAATGAGCAGTTCTTC.

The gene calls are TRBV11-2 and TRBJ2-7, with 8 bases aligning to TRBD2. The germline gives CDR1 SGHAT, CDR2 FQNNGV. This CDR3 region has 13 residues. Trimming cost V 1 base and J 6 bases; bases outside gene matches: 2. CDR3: CASSLVLAGEQYF. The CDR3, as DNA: TGTGCCAGCAGCTTAGTCCTAGCGGGCGAGCAGTACTTC.

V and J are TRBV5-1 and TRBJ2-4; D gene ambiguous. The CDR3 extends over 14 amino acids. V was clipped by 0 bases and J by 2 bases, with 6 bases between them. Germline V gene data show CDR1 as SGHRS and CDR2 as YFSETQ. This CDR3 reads CASSLGDPKNIQYF. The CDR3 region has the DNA TGCGCCAGCAGCTTGGGGGATCCCAAAAACATTCAGTACTTC. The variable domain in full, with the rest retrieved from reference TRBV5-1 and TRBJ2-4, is KAGVTQTPRYLIKTRGQQVTLSCSPISGHRSVSWYQQTPGQGLQFLFEYFSETQRNKGNFPGRFSGRQFSNSRSEMNVSTLELGDSALYLCASSLGDPKNIQYFGAGTRLSVL.

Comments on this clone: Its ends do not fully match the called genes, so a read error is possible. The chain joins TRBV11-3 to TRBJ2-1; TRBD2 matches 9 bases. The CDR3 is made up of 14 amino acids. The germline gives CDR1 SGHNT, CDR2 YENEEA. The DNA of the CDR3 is TGTGCCAGCAGCTTAGATGAGGCGGGAGGGAATCAGGTCTTC. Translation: CASSLDEAGGNQVF.

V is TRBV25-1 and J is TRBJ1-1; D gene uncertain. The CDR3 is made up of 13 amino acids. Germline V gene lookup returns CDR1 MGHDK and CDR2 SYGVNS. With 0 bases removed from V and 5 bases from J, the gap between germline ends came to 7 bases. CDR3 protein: CASSEYLTTEAFF. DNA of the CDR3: TGTGCCAGCAGTGAATATCTGACGACTGAAGCTTTCTTT.

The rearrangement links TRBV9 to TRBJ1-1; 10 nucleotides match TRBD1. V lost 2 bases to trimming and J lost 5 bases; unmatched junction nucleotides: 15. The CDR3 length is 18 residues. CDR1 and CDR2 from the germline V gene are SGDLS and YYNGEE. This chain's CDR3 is CASSVGGTGVSLGTEAFF. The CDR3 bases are TGTGCCAGCAGCGTGGGAGGGACAGGGGTATCCTTGGGTACTGAAGCTTTCTTT. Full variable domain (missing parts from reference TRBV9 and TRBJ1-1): DSGVTQTPKHLITATGQRVTLRCSPRSGDLSVYWYQQSLDQGLQFLIQYYNGEERAKGNILERFSAQQFPDLHSELNLSSLELGDSALYFCASSVGGTGVSLGTEAFFGQGTRLTVV.

The CDR3 sequence is CASSGNRASGNTIYF. The CDR3 nucleotides are TGTGCCAGCAGTGGAAACCGGGCATCGGGAAACACCATATATTTT. The rearrangement links TRBV6-1 to TRBJ1-3; D is ambiguous. Trimming left V 4 bases short and J 4 bases short, with 14 bases between. This CDR3 is 15 amino acids long. Per germline, CDR1 MNHNS and CDR2 SASEGT.

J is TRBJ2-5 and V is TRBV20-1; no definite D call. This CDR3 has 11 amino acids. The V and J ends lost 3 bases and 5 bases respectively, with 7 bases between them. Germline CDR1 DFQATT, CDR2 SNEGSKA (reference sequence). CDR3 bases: TGCAGTGCTAGGGTACGGGAGACCCAGTACTTC. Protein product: CSARVRETQYF.

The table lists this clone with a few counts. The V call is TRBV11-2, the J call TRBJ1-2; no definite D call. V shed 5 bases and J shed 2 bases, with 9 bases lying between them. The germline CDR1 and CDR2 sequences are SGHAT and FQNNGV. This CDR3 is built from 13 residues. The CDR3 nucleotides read TGTGCCAGCAGCCGGCCGGGGAACTATGGCTACACCTTC. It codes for CASSRPGNYGYTF.

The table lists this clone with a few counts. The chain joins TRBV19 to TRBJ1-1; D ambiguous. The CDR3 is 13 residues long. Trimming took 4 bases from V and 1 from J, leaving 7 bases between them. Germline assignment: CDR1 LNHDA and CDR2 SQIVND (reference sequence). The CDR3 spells CASSTVKNTEAFF. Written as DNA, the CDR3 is TGTGCCAGTAGTACAGTTAAGAACACTGAAGCTTTCTTT.

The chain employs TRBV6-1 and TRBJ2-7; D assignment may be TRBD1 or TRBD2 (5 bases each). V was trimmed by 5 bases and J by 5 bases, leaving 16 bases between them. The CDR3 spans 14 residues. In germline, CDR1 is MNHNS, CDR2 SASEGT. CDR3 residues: CASSPRDELDEQYF. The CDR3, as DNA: TGTGCCAGCAGTCCAAGGGACGAGCTCGACGAGCAGTACTTC.

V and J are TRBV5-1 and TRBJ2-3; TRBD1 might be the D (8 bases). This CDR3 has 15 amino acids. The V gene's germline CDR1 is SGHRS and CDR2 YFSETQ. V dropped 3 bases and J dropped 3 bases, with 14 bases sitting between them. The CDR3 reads CASSSGQGGTDTQYF. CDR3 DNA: TGCGCCAGCAGCTCTGGACAGGGAGGGACAGATACGCAGTATTTT.